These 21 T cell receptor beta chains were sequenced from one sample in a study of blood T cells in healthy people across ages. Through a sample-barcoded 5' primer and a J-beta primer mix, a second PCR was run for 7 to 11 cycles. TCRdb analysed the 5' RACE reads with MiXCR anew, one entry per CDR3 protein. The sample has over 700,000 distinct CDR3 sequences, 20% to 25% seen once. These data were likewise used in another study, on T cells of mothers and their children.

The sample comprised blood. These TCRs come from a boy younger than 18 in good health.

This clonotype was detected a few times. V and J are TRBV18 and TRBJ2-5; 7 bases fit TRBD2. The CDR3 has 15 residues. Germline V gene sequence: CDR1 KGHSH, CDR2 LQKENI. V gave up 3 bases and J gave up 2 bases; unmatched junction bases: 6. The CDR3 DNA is TGTGCCAGCTCACCGCGGGGGACGGATCAAGAGACCCAGTACTTC. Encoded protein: CASSPRGTDQETQYF.

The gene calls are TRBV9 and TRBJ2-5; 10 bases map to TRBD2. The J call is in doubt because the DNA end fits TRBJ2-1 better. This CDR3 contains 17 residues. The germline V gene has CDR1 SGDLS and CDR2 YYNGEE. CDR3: CASSVVVSGGKYNEQFF. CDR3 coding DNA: TGTGCCAGCAGCGTCGTCGTTAGCGGGGGGAAGTACAATGAGCAGTTCTTC.

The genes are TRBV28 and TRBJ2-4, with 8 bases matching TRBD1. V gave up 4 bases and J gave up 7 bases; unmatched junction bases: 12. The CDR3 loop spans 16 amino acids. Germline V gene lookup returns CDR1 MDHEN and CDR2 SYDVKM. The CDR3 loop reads CASSSPSSGQVNIQYF. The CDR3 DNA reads TGTGCCAGCAGTTCTCCTTCCTCGGGACAGGTGAACATTCAGTACTTC.

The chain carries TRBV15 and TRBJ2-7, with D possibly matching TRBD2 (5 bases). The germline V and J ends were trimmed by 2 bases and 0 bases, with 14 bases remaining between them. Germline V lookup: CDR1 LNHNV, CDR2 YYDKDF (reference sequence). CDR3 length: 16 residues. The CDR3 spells CATSRSGIVSSYEQYF. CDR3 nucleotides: TGTGCCACCAGCAGATCCGGGATAGTAAGCTCCTACGAGCAGTACTTC.

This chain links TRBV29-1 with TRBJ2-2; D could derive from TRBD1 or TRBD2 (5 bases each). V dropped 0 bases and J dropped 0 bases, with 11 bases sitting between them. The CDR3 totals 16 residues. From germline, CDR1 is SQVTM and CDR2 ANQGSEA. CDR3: CSVEDRRTTNTGELFF. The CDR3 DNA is TGCAGCGTTGAAGATCGGAGGACAACGAACACCGGGGAGCTGTTTTTT.

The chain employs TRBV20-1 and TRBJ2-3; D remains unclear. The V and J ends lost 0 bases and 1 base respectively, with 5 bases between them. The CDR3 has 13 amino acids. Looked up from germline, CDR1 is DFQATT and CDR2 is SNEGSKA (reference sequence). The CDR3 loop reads CSARETGTDTQYF. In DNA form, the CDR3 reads TGCAGTGCTAGAGAAACGGGCACAGATACGCAGTATTTT.

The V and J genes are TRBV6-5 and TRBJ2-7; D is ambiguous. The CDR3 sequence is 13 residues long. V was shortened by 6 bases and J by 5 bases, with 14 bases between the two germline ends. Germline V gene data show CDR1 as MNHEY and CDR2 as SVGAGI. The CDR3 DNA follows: TGTGCCAGCAGGCGCCTGGCTGGGAACGAGCAGTACTTC. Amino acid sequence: CASRRLAGNEQYF.

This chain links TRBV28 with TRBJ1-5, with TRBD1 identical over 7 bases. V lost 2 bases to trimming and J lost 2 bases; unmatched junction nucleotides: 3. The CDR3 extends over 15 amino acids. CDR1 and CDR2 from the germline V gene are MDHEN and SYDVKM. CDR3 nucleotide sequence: TGTGCCAGCAGTTTAAGGGGGCTTGGCAATCAGCCCCAGCATTTT. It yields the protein CASSLRGLGNQPQHF.

This CDR3 reads CSAGGEGGTSEQYF. The CDR3 coding sequence is TGCAGTGCTGGGGGAGAGGGTGGAACGTCGGAGCAGTACTTC. V is TRBV20-1 and J is TRBJ2-1; D assignment may be TRBD1 or TRBD2 (5 bases each). The last part of the DNA fits TRBJ2-7 better; the J call may be wrong. Germline loops: CDR1 DFQATT, CDR2 SNEGSKA (reference sequence). The CDR3 is 14 amino acids.

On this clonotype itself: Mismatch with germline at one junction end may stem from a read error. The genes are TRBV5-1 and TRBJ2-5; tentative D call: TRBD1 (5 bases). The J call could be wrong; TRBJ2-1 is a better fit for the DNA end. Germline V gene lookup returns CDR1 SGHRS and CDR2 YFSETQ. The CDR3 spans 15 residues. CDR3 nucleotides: TGCGCCAGCAGCTTGGGACAGTCCTCCCACAATGAGCAGTTCTTC. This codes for CASSLGQSSHNEQFF.

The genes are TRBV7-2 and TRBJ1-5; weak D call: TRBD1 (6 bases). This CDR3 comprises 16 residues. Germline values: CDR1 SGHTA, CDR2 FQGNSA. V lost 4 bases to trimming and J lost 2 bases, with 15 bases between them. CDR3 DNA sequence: TGTGCCAGCAGCTCCAACCCGGGGGCTGGCAATCAGCCCCAGCATTTT. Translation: CASSSNPGAGNQPQHF. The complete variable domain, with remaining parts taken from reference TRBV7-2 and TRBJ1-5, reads GAGVSQSPSNKVTEKGKDVELRCDPISGHTALYWYRQSLGQGLEFLIYFQGNSAPDKSGLPSDRFSAERTGGSVSTLTIQRTQQEDSAVYLCASSSNPGAGNQPQHFGDGTRLSIL.

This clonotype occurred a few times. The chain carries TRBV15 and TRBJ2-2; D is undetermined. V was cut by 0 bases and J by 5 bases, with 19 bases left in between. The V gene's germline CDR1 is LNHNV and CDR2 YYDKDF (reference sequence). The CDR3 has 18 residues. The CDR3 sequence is CATSRDSVIVSMTGELFF. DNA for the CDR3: TGTGCCACCAGCAGAGATTCGGTCATCGTTTCGATGACCGGGGAGCTGTTTTTT.

The CDR3 loop reads CASSQRQGSTGELFF. The CDR3 DNA reads as TGCGCCAGCAGCCAACGACAGGGGAGCACCGGGGAGCTGTTTTTT. The chain combines TRBV4-1 with TRBJ2-2; 8 nucleotides align to TRBD1. Trimming cost V 2 bases and J 4 bases; bases outside gene matches: 3. The CDR3 covers 15 residues. CDR1 and CDR2 from the germline V gene are MGHRA and YSYEKL.

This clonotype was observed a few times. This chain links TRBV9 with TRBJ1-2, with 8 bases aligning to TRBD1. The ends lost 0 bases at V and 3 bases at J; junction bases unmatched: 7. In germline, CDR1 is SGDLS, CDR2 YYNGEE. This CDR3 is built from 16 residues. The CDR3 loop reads CASSVGKQGADYGYTF. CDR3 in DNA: TGTGCCAGCAGCGTAGGAAAGCAGGGGGCTGACTATGGCTACACCTTC.

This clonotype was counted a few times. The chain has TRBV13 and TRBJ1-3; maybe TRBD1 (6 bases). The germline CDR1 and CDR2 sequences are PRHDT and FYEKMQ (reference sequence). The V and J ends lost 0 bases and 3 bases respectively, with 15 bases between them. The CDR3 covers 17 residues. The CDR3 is CASSLGGTGKDGNTIYF. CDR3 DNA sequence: TGTGCCAGCAGCTTAGGAGGAACAGGGAAGGATGGAAACACCATATATTTT. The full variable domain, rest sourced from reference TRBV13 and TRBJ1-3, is AAGVIQSPRHLIKEKRETATLKCYPIPRHDTVYWYQQGPGQDPQFLISFYEKMQSDKGSIPDRFSAQQFSDYHSELNMSSLELGDSALYFCASSLGGTGKDGNTIYFGEGSWLTVV.

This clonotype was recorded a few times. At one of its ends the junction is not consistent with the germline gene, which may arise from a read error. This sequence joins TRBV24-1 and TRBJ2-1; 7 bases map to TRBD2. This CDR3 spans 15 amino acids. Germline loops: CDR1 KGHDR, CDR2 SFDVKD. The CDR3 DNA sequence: TGTGCCACCATCTGCATGAGGACTAGGGTCAATGAGCGGTTCTTC. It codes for CATICMRTRVNERFF.

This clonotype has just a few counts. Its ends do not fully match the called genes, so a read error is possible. The CDR3 protein is CSAQGLALSSHNEQFF. The CDR3 DNA follows: TGCAGTGCTCAGGGACTAGCCTTAAGCTCCCACAATGAGCAGTTCTTC. V is TRBV20-1 and J is TRBJ2-1; 9 nucleotides line up with TRBD2. Germline CDR1 and CDR2: DFQATT and SNEGSKA (reference sequence). CDR3 length: 16 residues.

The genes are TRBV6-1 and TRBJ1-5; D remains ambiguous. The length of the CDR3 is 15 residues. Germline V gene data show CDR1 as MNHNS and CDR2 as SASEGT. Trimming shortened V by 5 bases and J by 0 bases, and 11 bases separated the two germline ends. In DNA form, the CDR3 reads TGTGCCAGCAGTCAAGGTGATTATAGCAATCAGCCCCAGCATTTT. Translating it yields CASSQGDYSNQPQHF.

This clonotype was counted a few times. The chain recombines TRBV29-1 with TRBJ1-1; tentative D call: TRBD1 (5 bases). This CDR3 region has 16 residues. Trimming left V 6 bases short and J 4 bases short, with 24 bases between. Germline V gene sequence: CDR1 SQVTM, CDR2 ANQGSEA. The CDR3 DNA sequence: TGCAGCGTGGGGGGTAAGGGGTTCGGCTTGGTCACTGAAGCTTTCTTT. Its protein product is CSVGGKGFGLVTEAFF.

Here the CDR3 DNA reads TGTGCCAGCAGCTCCCCTCCGCGAGTCCCCTACGAGCAGTACTTC. Protein sequence: CASSSPPRVPYEQYF. The chain has TRBV7-9 and TRBJ2-5; D gene uncertain. The DNA end is a closer match to TRBJ2-7, so the J assignment may be wrong. CDR1 and CDR2 from the germline V gene are SEHNR and FQNEAQ (reference sequence). This CDR3 is 15 amino acids long.

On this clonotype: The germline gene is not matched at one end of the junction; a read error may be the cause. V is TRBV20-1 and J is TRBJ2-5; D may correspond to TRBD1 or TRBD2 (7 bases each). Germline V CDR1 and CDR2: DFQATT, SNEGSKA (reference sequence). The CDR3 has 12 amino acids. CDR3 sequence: CSAMPGGETRYF. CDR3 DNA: TGCAGTGCTATGCCAGGGGGGGAGACCCGGTACTTC.